In its sample, the clone carrying this T cell receptor (beta chain) is medium-sized. The antigen remains undetermined. The Oncomine TCR Beta short-read assay was what sequenced the DNA obtained from cultured CD4+ T cells. TCRdb redid the calling of the PCR reads with MiXCR, one entry per CDR3 protein. The table includes roughly 17,000 distinct CDR3 sequences, 20% to 25% detected once. The data originate from a study of vaccination and CD4 T cells after COVID-19. Across the study: A positive SARS-CoV-2 nasal swab PCR result was recorded for each convalescent patient; about ten were mild and one severe. Control cultures, each given a CEFX pool, an HIV-1 Nef pool, or no peptide, were included. Study outcomes and limitations: The median proportion of reactive clones detected only post-vaccination in convalescent patients was around 89%. Vaccine-specific clones numbering 304 of 307 showed spike mono-reactivity in convalescent patients.

The germline V gene encodes CDR1 MNHNS and CDR2 SASEGT. V was cut by 5 bases and J by 6 bases, with 11 bases left in between. This CDR3 comprises 13 residues. Treatment meaning: approximately nine-day PBMC culture with coronavirus spike peptide pools or control peptides (ViraFEST assay). Sequencing was done on a sample of cultured CD4+ T cells from blood. The chain uses TRBV6-1 and TRBJ1-3; D remains ambiguous. The source is a human donor with COVID-19. The CDR3 region is CASSPPSVNTIYF. The CDR3 coding sequence is TGTGCCAGCAGTCCCCCCTCCGTAAACACCATATATTTT.